Sequencing of this TCR beta chain was carried out in a study of T cells in Graves' hyperthyroidism and ophthalmopathy. This clonotype was observed at least ten times. RNA transcripts served as the template for amplifying TCR beta CDR3 regions. HTBI primers were employed in a first-round RT-PCR of the TCR CDR3. TCRdb called the multiplex PCR reads again in MiXCR, with one record for every CDR3 protein. The top ten clones hold roughly 10% of a sample with approximately 740,000 distinct CDR3 sequences, approximately 15% of them seen once. The source of this sequence is a woman aged 18-35 years with Graves' hyperthyroidism. Input material: blood.

The DNA of the CDR3 is TGTGCCAGCTCGAACACCGGGACAGCCCGAGGAGGGCAGTTCTTC. Protein product: CASSNTGTARGGQFF. V gene TRBV18 combines with J gene TRBJ2-1; 7 nucleotides match TRBD1. V was clipped by 6 bases and J by 12 bases; unmatched bases: 17. The germline gives CDR1 KGHSH, CDR2 LQKENI. The CDR3 has 15 residues.